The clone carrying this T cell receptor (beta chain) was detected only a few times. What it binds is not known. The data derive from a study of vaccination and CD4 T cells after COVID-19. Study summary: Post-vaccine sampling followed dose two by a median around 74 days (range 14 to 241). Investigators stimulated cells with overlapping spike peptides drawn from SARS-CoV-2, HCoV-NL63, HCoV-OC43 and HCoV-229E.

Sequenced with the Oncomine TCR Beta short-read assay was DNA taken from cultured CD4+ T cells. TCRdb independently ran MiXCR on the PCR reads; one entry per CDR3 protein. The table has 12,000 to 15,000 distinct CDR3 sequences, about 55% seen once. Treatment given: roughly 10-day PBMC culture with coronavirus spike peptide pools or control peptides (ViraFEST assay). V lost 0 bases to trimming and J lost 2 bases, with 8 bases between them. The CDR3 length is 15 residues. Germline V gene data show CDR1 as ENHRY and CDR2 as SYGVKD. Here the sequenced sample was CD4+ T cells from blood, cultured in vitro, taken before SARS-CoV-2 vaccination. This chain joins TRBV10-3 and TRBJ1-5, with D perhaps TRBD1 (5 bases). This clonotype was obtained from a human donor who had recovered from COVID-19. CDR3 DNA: TGTGCCATCAGTGAGTCAGGGGCGGGCAATCAGCCCCAGCATTTT. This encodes CAISESGAGNQPQHF.